The 32 T cell receptor beta chains below come from one sample, sequenced in a study of response to subunit inactivated influenza vaccine. TCRdb ran MiXCR on the RT-PCR reads and lists one entry per CDR3 protein. The sample lists about 800,000 distinct CDR3 sequences; 21% were seen once. The source was PBMCs from blood, collected 4 to 6 days after vaccination. These TCRs come from a man aged 45-60 years who received an inactivated influenza vaccine.

The V and J genes are TRBV20-1 and TRBJ2-1; D may be TRBD1 or TRBD2 (5 bases each). The germline V gene has CDR1 DFQATT and CDR2 SNEGSKA (reference sequence). The CDR3 contains 13 residues. Trimming removed 3 bases at V and 3 bases at J, with 9 bases between. CDR3 loop: CSASRDRYNEQFF. The CDR3 DNA follows: TGCAGTGCTAGTCGGGACCGCTACAATGAGCAGTTCTTC.

The J gene is TRBJ1-5, the V gene TRBV3-1; D unclear. V lost 0 bases to trimming and J lost 0 bases, with 12 bases between them. Per the germline V gene, CDR1 is LGHDT and CDR2 is YNNKEL (reference sequence). This CDR3 is 17 amino acids long. Here the CDR3 DNA reads TGTGCCAGCAGCCAAGATAGCCCTGCGGTTAGCAATCAGCCCCAGCATTTT. This encodes CASSQDSPAVSNQPQHF. The full variable domain, with the rest looked up from reference TRBV3-1 and TRBJ1-5, is DTAVSQTPKYLVTQMGNDKSIKCEQNLGHDTMYWYKQDSKKFLKIMFSYNNKELIINETVPNRFSPKSPDKAHLNLHINSLELGDSAVYFCASSQDSPAVSNQPQHFGDGTRLSIL.

The gene calls are TRBV5-1 and TRBJ2-5, with D unclear. V gave up 0 bases and J gave up 4 bases, with 13 bases separating them. CDR3 length equals 15 residues. The germline V gene encodes CDR1 SGHRS and CDR2 YFSETQ. The CDR3 DNA sequence: TGCGCCAGCAGCTTGGATCCGTCAAATAGAGAGACCCAGTACTTC. Its translation: CASSLDPSNRETQYF.

The rearrangement links TRBV24-1 to TRBJ2-3; D may be TRBD2 (7 bases). Deletions cut 4 bases from V and 0 bases from J, with 13 bases between. The CDR3 is 16 residues long. Germline CDR1 and CDR2: KGHDR and SFDVKD. The CDR3 DNA follows: TGTGCCACCAGTGACCCTGGGAGGGGGAGCACAGATACGCAGTATTTT. It encodes CATSDPGRGSTDTQYF.

This clonotype was seen a handful of times. CDR3 region: CSARDHKGPYEQYF. In DNA, the CDR3 is TGCAGTGCTAGAGATCATAAGGGGCCCTACGAGCAGTACTTC. V and J are TRBV20-1 and TRBJ2-7; possibly TRBD1 for D (5 bases). Germline V gene data show CDR1 as DFQATT and CDR2 as SNEGSKA (reference sequence). Trimming left V 0 bases short and J 2 bases short, with 11 bases between. The CDR3 contains 14 residues.

This clonotype was recorded at least ten times. The chain couples TRBV7-8 to TRBJ2-7; 7 bases line up with TRBD1. The CDR3 has 15 residues. V was clipped by 1 base and J by 0 bases; unmatched bases: 3. Germline V gene sequence: CDR1 SGHVS, CDR2 FQNEAQ. In DNA, the CDR3 is TGTGCCAGCAGCTTAGGACAGGGCGGCTCCTACGAGCAGTACTTC. It translates to CASSLGQGGSYEQYF.

The chain carries TRBV7-2 and TRBJ1-1; D is possibly TRBD1 (5 bases). Germline CDR1 reads SGHTA; CDR2 reads FQGNSA. CDR3 length: 12 amino acids. Trimming cost V 4 bases and J 8 bases, with 11 bases left between them. The CDR3 coding sequence is TGTGCCAGCAGCTCCGGATGGGGGGAAGCTTTCTTT. This translates into CASSSGWGEAFF.

The table lists this clonotype with a few counts. The J gene is TRBJ2-3, the V gene TRBV11-2; D gene ambiguous. V lost 2 bases to trimming and J lost 0 bases, with 6 bases between them. Germline CDR1 reads SGHAT; CDR2 reads FQNNGV. This CDR3 comprises 14 residues. DNA of the CDR3: TGTGCCAGCAGCTTATACGCAAGCACAGATACGCAGTATTTT. It is translated as CASSLYASTDTQYF.

There are a few counts of this clonotype. The rearrangement uses TRBV12-3 or TRBV12-4 and TRBJ2-5; D remains unclear. V lost 3 bases, J lost 5 bases, and 13 bases lay in between. CDR3 length: 14 residues. This chain's CDR3 is CASSFGPSPETQYF. The CDR3 DNA reads as TGTGCCAGCAGTTTTGGCCCCTCCCCGGAGACCCAGTACTTC.

This chain connects TRBV27 to TRBJ2-4; TRBD1 agrees at 7 bases. There are 13 residues in the CDR3. Looked up from germline, CDR1 is MNHEY and CDR2 is SMNVEV (reference sequence). V lost 6 bases to trimming and J lost 5 bases; unmatched junction nucleotides: 4. The CDR3: CASRNRGENIQYF. In DNA form, the CDR3 reads TGTGCCAGCAGAAACAGGGGAGAAAACATTCAGTACTTC.

This clonotype was found a few times. The rearrangement links TRBV10-3 to TRBJ2-1, with D possibly TRBD1 on 5 matching bases. The V end lost 11 bases, the J end lost 0 bases, and 8 bases lay between the germline ends. CDR3 length: 12 residues. The germline V gene encodes CDR1 ENHRY and CDR2 SYGVKD. The CDR3 spells CAAGISYNEQFF. CDR3 bases: TGTGCCGCAGGGATCTCCTACAATGAGCAGTTCTTC.

The J gene is TRBJ2-5, the V gene TRBV20-1; TRBD2 matches 9 bases. V trimming: 0 bases; J trimming: 5 bases; junction bases outside the gene matches: 7. CDR3 length equals 15 residues. Germline V CDR1 and CDR2: DFQATT, SNEGSKA (reference sequence). CDR3 in DNA: TGCAGTGCTAGAGATCCAGCGGGGGGTTGGGAGACCCAGTACTTC. Translated: CSARDPAGGWETQYF.

This clonotype has a handful of counts. The chain recombines TRBV9 with TRBJ2-7; TRBD2 agrees at 7 bases. The CDR3 runs to 16 residues. Germline values: CDR1 SGDLS, CDR2 YYNGEE. J gave up 3 bases and V 2 bases, and 11 bases lay outside the gene matches. DNA of the CDR3: TGTGCCAGCAGCGTGGAAGCGGGGCGACCGTTCTACGAGCAGTACTTC. As protein: CASSVEAGRPFYEQYF.

This chain uses TRBV5-1 with TRBJ2-5; TRBD1 might be the D (8 bases). The CDR3 spans 15 residues. The ends were cut back, 1 base at V and 5 bases at J, with 15 bases in the middle. Germline values: CDR1 SGHRS, CDR2 YFSETQ. CDR3 region: CASSLSTGEGETQYF. The CDR3 DNA is TGCGCCAGCAGCTTGTCGACAGGGGAGGGGGAGACCCAGTACTTC.

This clonotype was counted between two and nine times. CDR3 sequence reads: CASSWGTPLYNEQFF. The CDR3 nucleotides read TGTGCCAGCAGTTGGGGGACACCCCTCTACAATGAGCAGTTCTTC. The chain is built from TRBV27 and TRBJ2-1, with a weak D call TRBD1 (6 bases). CDR1 is MNHEY, CDR2 SMNVEV, per germline (reference sequence). V lost 4 bases to trimming and J lost 3 bases, with 13 bases between them. The CDR3 spans 15 residues.

The chain couples TRBV12-3 or TRBV12-4 to TRBJ2-1; D tentatively reads TRBD1 or TRBD2 (5 bases each). This CDR3 region has 16 residues. Trimming removed 3 bases from V and 8 bases from J, with 20 bases in between. The CDR3 coding sequence is TGTGCCAGCAGTTTGGTAGCCCGGGGCCCTACGGATGAGCAGTTCTTC. It specifies CASSLVARGPTDEQFF.

The chain recombines TRBV20-1 with TRBJ1-5; D may be TRBD1 (6 bases). The germline CDR1 and CDR2 sequences are DFQATT and SNEGSKA (reference sequence). V lost 1 base and J lost 7, with 11 bases in between. The length of the CDR3 is 13 residues. CDR3 nucleotides: TGCAGTGCTAGAGCCGCAGGGGAACAGCCCCAGCATTTT. Its translation is CSARAAGEQPQHF.

The chain couples TRBV7-9 to TRBJ2-4; weak D call: TRBD1 (6 bases). Trimming pared 4 bases from V and 0 bases from J, leaving 13 bases between. CDR1 and CDR2 (germline): SEHNR, FQNEAQ (reference sequence). The CDR3 sequence is 16 residues long. The CDR3, as DNA: TGTGCCAGCAGCTCGAGGACAGACCTAGCCAAAAACATTCAGTACTTC. It specifies CASSSRTDLAKNIQYF.

The V call is TRBV28, the J call TRBJ2-7; TRBD2 matches 12 bases. Germline V CDR1 and CDR2: MDHEN, SYDVKM. The CDR3 consists of 15 residues. After removal of 5 bases from V and 2 bases from J, the junction contained 4 bases not matched to a gene. The CDR3 DNA is TGTGCCAGCAGTCCTACTAGCGGGAGGACCTACGAGCAGTACTTC. As protein: CASSPTSGRTYEQYF.

The chain joins TRBV5-1 to TRBJ2-3; a possible D gene is TRBD2 (7 bases). V was clipped by 1 base and J by 2 bases, with 11 bases between them. The CDR3 spans 15 residues. From germline, CDR1 is SGHRS and CDR2 YFSETQ. DNA of the CDR3: TGCGCCAGCAGCTTGAGGGGGGGGTTCACAGATACGCAGTATTTT. Encoded protein: CASSLRGGFTDTQYF.

The rearrangement uses TRBV28 and TRBJ2-3; 9 nucleotides align to TRBD1. The germline V gene has CDR1 MDHEN and CDR2 SYDVKM. The CDR3 has 14 residues. After removal of 7 bases from V and 5 bases from J, the junction contained 7 bases not matched to a gene. CDR3 DNA sequence: TGTGCCAGCACCGGGACAGGGCTCGGAGATACGCAGTATTTT. It is translated as CASTGTGLGDTQYF.

The sample holds many counts of this clonotype. V gene TRBV7-2 combines with J gene TRBJ2-1; 10 bases are a match to TRBD2. V lost 2 bases to trimming and J lost 6 bases; unmatched junction nucleotides: 4. This CDR3 is 15 amino acids long. Germline V gene data show CDR1 as SGHTA and CDR2 as FQGNSA. The CDR3 loop reads CASSLSGGAFNEQFF. Written as DNA, the CDR3 is TGTGCCAGCAGCTTAAGCGGGGGGGCCTTCAATGAGCAGTTCTTC.

This clonotype was found many times. The V and J genes are TRBV15 and TRBJ2-3; D perhaps matches TRBD1 (6 bases). The CDR3 sequence is 15 residues long. Germline-derived CDR1 and CDR2 are LNHNV and YYDKDF (reference sequence). V lost 2 bases and J lost 4, with 13 bases in between. CDR3 in amino acids: CATSRTRGMADTQYF. The CDR3 bases are TGTGCCACCAGCAGAACCAGGGGTATGGCAGATACGCAGTATTTT.

The chain joins TRBV28 to TRBJ1-2, with D possibly TRBD1 on 5 matching bases. This CDR3 spans 11 amino acids. Trimming removed 3 bases at V and 8 bases at J, with 7 bases between. Germline V gene sequence: CDR1 MDHEN, CDR2 SYDVKM. The CDR3 DNA follows: TGTGCCAGCAGTTTTAGACAGGGCTACACCTTC. It codes for CASSFRQGYTF.

The rearrangement joins TRBV6-2 or TRBV6-3 to TRBJ1-1, with unresolved D. Trimming pared 2 bases from V and 6 bases from J, leaving 10 bases between. Germline CDR1 and CDR2: MNHEY and SVGEGT. There are 13 residues in the CDR3. In DNA form, the CDR3 reads TGTGCCAGCAGTTACAGAGGTTACTCTGAAGCTTTCTTT. Its protein is CASSYRGYSEAFF.

In the case of this clonotype: An end of the junction does not agree with germline; a read error may underlie this. The V call is TRBV20-1, the J call TRBJ1-5; D unresolved. The CDR3 has 16 amino acids. Germline CDR1 DFQATT, CDR2 SNEGSKA (reference sequence). CDR3: CSARDRRGGVNQPQPF. In DNA form, the CDR3 reads TGCAGTGCTAGAGATAGGCGCGGTGGGGTCAATCAGCCCCAGCCTTTT.

This chain connects TRBV20-1 to TRBJ1-3; 10 bases map to TRBD1. Germline trimming cut 4 bases from V and 4 bases from J; bases unmatched to any gene: 4. The V gene's germline CDR1 is DFQATT and CDR2 SNEGSKA (reference sequence). The CDR3 totals 14 residues. CDR3 DNA: TGCAGTGCTAAAGGGACAGGGGCAGGAAACACCATATATTTT. Its protein product is CSAKGTGAGNTIYF.

This clonotype was observed a handful of times. This sequence joins TRBV28 and TRBJ1-3; no definite D call. Germline assignment: CDR1 MDHEN and CDR2 SYDVKM. Deletions cut 2 bases from V and 0 bases from J, with 14 bases between. The CDR3 contains 17 residues. DNA of the CDR3: TGTGCCAGCAGTTTACCCCGACACGCGAGCTCTGGAAACACCATATATTTT. The encoded protein is CASSLPRHASSGNTIYF.

The chain combines TRBV20-1 with TRBJ1-1; D is uncertain. The ends were cut back, 3 bases at V and 7 bases at J, with 18 bases in the middle. The CDR3 sequence is 14 residues long. Per germline, CDR1 DFQATT and CDR2 SNEGSKA (reference sequence). The CDR3 DNA is TGCAGTGCTAGCTTTCCACAGAAGGACTTTGAAGCTTTCTTT. Its translation: CSASFPQKDFEAFF.

This clonotype has more than one count but fewer than ten. The chain carries TRBV19 and TRBJ2-6; D remains unclear. CDR1 is LNHDA and CDR2 is SQIVND in the germline V gene (reference sequence). Trimming took 6 bases from V and 0 from J, leaving 9 bases between them. The CDR3 spans 15 residues. The CDR3 DNA reads as TGTGCCAGTAGCCCCAAGGGCTCTGGGGCCAACGTCCTGACTTTC. This gives the protein CASSPKGSGANVLTF.

The rearrangement links TRBV7-8 to TRBJ2-5; D uncertain. CDR1 SGHVS and CDR2 FQNEAQ come from the germline V gene. Trimming stripped 2 bases from V and 0 bases from J, with 10 bases between. The CDR3 contains 15 residues. CDR3 in amino acids: CASSLYWSYQETQYF. CDR3 bases: TGTGCCAGCAGCTTATATTGGTCGTACCAAGAGACCCAGTACTTC.

The chain joins TRBV5-1 to TRBJ2-2, with 12 bases that match TRBD1. The CDR3 extends over 16 amino acids. V lost 1 base to trimming and J lost 5 bases; unmatched junction nucleotides: 3. The germline gives CDR1 SGHRS, CDR2 YFSETQ. The CDR3 protein is CASSLLGQGATGELFF. CDR3 DNA sequence: TGCGCCAGCAGCTTGCTGGGACAGGGGGCGACCGGGGAGCTGTTTTTT. Full variable domain (rest looked up from reference TRBV5-1 and TRBJ2-2): KAGVTQTPRYLIKTRGQQVTLSCSPISGHRSVSWYQQTPGQGLQFLFEYFSETQRNKGNFPGRFSGRQFSNSRSEMNVSTLELGDSALYLCASSLLGQGATGELFFGEGSRLTVL.